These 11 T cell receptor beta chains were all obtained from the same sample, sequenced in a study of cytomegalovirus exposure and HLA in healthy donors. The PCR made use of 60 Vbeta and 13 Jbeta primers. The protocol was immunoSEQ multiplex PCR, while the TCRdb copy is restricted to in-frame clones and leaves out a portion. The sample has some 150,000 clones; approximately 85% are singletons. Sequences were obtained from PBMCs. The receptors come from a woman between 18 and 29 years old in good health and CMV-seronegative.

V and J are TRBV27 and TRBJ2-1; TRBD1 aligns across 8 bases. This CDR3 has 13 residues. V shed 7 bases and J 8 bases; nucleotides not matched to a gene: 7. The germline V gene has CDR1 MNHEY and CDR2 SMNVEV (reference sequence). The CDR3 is CASTGQGSHEQFF. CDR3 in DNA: TGTGCCAGCACTGGACAGGGTAGCCATGAGCAGTTCTTC.

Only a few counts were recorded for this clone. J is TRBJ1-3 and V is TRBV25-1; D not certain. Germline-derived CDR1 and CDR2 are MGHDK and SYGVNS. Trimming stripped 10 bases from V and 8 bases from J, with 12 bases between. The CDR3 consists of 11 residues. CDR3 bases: TGTGCCATCTCGTCCCTAGACACCATATATTTT. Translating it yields CAISSLDTIYF.

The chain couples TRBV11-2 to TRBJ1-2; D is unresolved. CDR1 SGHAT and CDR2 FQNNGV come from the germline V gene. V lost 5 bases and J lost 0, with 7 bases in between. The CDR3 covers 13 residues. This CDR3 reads CASSTLTNYGYTF. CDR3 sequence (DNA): TGTGCCAGCAGCACTCTGACTAACTATGGCTACACCTTC.

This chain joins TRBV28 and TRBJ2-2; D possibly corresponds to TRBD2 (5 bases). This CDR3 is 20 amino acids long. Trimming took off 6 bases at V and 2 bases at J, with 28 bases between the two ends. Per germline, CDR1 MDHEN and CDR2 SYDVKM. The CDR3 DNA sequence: TGTGCCAGCAGCTATTACCTCGGAGCCTCCTCGGAGGTAAACACCGGGGAGCTGTTTTTT. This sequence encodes CASSYYLGASSEVNTGELFF.

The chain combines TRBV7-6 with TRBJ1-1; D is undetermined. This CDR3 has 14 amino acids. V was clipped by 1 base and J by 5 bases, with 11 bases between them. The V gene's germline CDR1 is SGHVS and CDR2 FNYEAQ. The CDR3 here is CASSLGLSLTEAFF. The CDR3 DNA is TGTGCCAGCAGCTTAGGGTTATCACTTACTGAAGCTTTCTTT.

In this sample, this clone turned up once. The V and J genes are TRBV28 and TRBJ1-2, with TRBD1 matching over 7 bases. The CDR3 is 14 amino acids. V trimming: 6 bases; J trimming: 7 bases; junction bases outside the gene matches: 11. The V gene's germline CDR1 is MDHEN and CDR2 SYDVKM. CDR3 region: CASSPGTARRGYTF. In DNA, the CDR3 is TGTGCCAGCAGCCCTGGGACAGCCCGACGTGGCTACACCTTC.

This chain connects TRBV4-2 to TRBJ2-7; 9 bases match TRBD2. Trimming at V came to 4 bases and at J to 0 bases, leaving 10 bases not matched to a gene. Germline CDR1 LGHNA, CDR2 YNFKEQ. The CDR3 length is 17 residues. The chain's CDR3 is CASSLRALSGGSYEQYF. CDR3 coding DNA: TGTGCCAGCAGCCTGAGAGCTCTTAGCGGGGGCTCCTACGAGCAGTACTTC.

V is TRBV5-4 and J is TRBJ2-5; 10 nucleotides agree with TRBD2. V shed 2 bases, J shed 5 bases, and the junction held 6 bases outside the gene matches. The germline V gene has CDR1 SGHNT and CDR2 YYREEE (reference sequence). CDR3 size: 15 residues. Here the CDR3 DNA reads TGTGCCAGCAGCTTCAAGCGGGGGGGCGGGGAGACCCAGTACTTC. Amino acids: CASSFKRGGGETQYF.

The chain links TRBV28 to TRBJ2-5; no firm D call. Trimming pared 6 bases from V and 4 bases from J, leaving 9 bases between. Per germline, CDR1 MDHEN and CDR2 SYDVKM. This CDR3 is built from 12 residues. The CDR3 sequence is CASSPLGETQYF. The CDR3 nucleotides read TGTGCCAGCAGCCCCCTAGGAGAGACCCAGTACTTC.

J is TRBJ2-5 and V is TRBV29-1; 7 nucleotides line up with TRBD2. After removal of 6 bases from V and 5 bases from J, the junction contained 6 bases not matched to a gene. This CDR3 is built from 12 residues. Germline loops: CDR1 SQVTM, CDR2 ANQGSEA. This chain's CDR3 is CSVSEGGETQYF. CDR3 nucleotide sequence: TGCAGCGTCTCGGAGGGAGGGGAGACCCAGTACTTC.

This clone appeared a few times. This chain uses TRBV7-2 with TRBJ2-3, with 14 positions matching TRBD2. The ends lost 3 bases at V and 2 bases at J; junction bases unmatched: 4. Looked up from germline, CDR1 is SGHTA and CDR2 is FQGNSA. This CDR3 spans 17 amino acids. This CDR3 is CASSFGLAGGPTDTQYF. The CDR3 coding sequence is TGTGCCAGCAGCTTTGGACTAGCGGGGGGCCCCACAGATACGCAGTATTTT.